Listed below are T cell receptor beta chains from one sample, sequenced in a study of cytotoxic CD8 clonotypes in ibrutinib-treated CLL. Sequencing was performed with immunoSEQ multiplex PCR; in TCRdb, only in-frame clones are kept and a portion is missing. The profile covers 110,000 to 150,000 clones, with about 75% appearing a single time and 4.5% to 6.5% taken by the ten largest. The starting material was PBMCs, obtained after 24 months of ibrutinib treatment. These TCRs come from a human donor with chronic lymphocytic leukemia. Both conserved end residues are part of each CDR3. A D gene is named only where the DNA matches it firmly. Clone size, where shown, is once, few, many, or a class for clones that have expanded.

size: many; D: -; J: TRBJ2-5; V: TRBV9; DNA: TGTGCCAGCAGCGGCCCATTAGGGACCCAGTACTTC; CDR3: CASSGPLGTQYF
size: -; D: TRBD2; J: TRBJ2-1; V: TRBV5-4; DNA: TGTGCCAGCAGCCTGGGACTAGCGGGGGCCCAAGGGAATGAGCAGTTCTTC; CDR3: CASSLGLAGAQGNEQFF
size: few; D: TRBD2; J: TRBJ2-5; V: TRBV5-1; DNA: TGCGCCAGCAGCTTGGGGGCTAGCGGGCTCGGGGAGACCCAGTACTTC; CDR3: CASSLGASGLGETQYF
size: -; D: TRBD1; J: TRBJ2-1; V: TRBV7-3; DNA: TGTGCCAGCAGCAGAGGACAGGGTGCCTACAATGAGCAGTTCTTC; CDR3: CASSRGQGAYNEQFF
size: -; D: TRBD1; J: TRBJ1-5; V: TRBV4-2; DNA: TGTGCCAGCAGCCTCAGGGGGGGTCAGCCCCAGCATTTT; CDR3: CASSLRGGQPQHF
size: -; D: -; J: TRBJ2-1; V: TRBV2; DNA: TGTGCCAGCAGAGGGGCCGGGGCCCTTAAAACCTACAATGAGCAGTTCTTC; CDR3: CASRGAGALKTYNEQFF
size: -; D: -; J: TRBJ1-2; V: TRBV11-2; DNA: TGTGCCAGCAGCTTAGGTACCGGGGGGTATGGCTACACCTTC; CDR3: CASSLGTGGYGYTF
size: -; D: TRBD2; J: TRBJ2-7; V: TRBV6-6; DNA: TGTGCCAGCAGACCCGGGACTAGCGGCCACGAGCAGTACTTC; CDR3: CASRPGTSGHEQYF
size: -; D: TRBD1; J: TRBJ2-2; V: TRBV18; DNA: TGTGCCAGCTCAACGTACAGGGGGAACACCGGGGAGCTGTTTTTT; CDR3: CASSTYRGNTGELFF
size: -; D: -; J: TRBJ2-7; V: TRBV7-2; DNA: TGTGCCAGCAGCCAAGGGGCAGGGGTGGCATGGGAGCAGTACTTC; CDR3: CASSQGAGVAWEQYF
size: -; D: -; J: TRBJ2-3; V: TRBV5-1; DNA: TGCGCCAGCAGCAGCGCCCAAGACAGGAGGACCGCCCCCACAGATACGCAGTATTTT; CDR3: CASSSAQDRRTAPTDTQYF
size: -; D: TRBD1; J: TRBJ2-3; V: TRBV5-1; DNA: TGCGCCAGCAGAGGGACAGGGGACGTCGCAGATACGCAGTATTTT; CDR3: CASRGTGDVADTQYF
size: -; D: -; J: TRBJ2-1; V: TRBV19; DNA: TGTGCCAGTAGTATGACGGCTAGCAATCGGGATGAGCAGTTCTTC; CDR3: CASSMTASNRDEQFF
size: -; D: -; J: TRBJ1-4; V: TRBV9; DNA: TGTGCCAGCAGCAGCCACCGGGGGGTTAATGAAAAACTGTTTTTT; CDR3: CASSSHRGVNEKLFF
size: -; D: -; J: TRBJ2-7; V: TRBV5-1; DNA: TGCGCCAGCAGCTCGGGTTTAGGGGGGAGCTCCTACGAGCAGTACTTC; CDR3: CASSSGLGGSSYEQYF
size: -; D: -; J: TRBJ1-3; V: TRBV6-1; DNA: TGTGCCGGGGAGGGAGACGCGAACACCATATATTTT; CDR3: CAGEGDANTIYF
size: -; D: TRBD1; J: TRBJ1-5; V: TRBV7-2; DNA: TGTGCCAGCAGCTTTTCAGGGGGCGCGGGAGGGCAGCCCCAGCATTTT; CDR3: CASSFSGGAGGQPQHF
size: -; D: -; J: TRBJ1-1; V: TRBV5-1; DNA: TGCGCCAGCAGCTTGGGGGTACAAGTTCCGACTGAAGCTTTCTTT; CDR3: CASSLGVQVPTEAFF
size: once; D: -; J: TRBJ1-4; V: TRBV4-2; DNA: TGTGCCAGCAGCCAAGATAGTGGGGAGGGGTATGAAAAACTGTTTTTT; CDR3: CASSQDSGEGYEKLFF
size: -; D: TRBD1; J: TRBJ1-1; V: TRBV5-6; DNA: TGTGCCAGCAGCCCGTACCTACCGGGACAGCGTCCTGAAGCTTTCTTT; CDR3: CASSPYLPGQRPEAFF
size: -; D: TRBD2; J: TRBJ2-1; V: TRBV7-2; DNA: TGTGCCAGCAGCCCGGCGGGGGGGCCCATAACCTACAATGAGCAGTTCTTC; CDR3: CASSPAGGPITYNEQFF
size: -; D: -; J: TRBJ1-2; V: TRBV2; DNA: TGTGCCAGCAGCAGGGAGGAAGGCTACACCTTC; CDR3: CASSREEGYTF
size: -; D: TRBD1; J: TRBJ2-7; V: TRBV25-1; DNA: TGTGCCAGCAGTGACGACAGGGTGGGGGAGCAGTACTTC; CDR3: CASSDDRVGEQYF
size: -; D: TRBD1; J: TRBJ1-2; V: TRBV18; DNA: TGTGCCAGCTCACCACGACGGACAGGGCCCTATGGCTACACCTTC; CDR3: CASSPRRTGPYGYTF
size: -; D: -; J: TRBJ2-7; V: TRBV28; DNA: TGTGCCAGCAGCCCCACCCCCTACGAGCAGTACTTC; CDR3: CASSPTPYEQYF
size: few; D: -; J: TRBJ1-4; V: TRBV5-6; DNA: TGTGCCAGCAGCTTGGCGGGGAGTGTGGGAATTGAAAAACTGTTTTTT; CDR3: CASSLAGSVGIEKLFF
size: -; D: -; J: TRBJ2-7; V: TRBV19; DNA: TGTGCCAGTAGCACCCCCGGTGGGAGGCAGTACTTC; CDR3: CASSTPGGRQYF
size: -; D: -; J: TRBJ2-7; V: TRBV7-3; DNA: TGTGCCAGCAGCCCCACCCCAGCCCACGAGCAGTACTTC; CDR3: CASSPTPAHEQYF
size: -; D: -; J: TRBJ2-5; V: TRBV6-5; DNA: TGTGCCAGCAGTTACGGGCAGGGGAAAGAGACCCAGTACTTC; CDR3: CASSYGQGKETQYF
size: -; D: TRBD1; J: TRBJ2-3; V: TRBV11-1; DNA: TGTGCCAGCAGCCCCCGGGACAGAACAGATACGCAGTATTTT; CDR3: CASSPRDRTDTQYF
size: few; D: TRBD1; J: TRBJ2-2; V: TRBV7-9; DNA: TGTGCCAGCAGCACCCGGGACAGGGGTGGCACCGGGGAGCTGTTTTTT; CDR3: CASSTRDRGGTGELFF
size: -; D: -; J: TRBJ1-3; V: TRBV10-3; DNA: TGTGCCATCAGTGAGTCCGGGGGGCTCTCTGGAAACACCATATATTTT; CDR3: CAISESGGLSGNTIYF
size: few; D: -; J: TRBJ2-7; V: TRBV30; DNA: TGTGCCTGGGGACGCCCCGGGACCCGGTCCGACGAGCAGTACTTC; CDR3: CAWGRPGTRSDEQYF
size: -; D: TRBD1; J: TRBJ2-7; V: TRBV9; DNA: TGTGCCAGCAGCGCCCGGGGGACAGGGGACTACGAGCAGTACTTC; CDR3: CASSARGTGDYEQYF
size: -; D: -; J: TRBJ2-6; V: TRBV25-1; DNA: TGTGCCAGCAGGGACAGCTTCTCTGGGGCCAACGTCCTGACTTTC; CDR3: CASRDSFSGANVLTF
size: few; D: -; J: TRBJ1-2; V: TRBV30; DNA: TGTGCCTGGAGTGTAGGTTGGGGCTACACCTTC; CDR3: CAWSVGWGYTF
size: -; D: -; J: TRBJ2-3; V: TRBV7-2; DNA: TGTGCCAGCAGCTATACTTCGGAGGGTACGCAGTATTTT; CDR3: CASSYTSEGTQYF
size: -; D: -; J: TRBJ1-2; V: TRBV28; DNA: TGTGCCAGCAGTTTATTCGGCGCCTATGGCTACACCTTC; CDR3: CASSLFGAYGYTF
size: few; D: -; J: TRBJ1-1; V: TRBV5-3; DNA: TGTGCCAGAACCAACGGGTTCTTGGGGAGGACTGAAGCTTTCTTT; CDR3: CARTNGFLGRTEAFF
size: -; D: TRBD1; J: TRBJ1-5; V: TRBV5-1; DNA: TGCGCCAGCAGCTTGGGTACAGGGGGGCAGCCCCAGCATTTT; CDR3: CASSLGTGGQPQHF
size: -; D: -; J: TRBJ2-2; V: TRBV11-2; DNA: TGTGCCAGCAGCTTAGTTCCACGTCTGGGTGACGGAAACACCGGGGAGCTGTTTTTT; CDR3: CASSLVPRLGDGNTGELFF
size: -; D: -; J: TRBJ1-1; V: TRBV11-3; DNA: TGTGCCAGCAGCTTCTCGGGGGATAACACTGAAGCTTTCTTT; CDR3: CASSFSGDNTEAFF
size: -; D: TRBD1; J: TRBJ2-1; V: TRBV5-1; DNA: TGCGCCAGCAGCACGGGACAGCACTACAATGAGCAGTTCTTC; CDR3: CASSTGQHYNEQFF
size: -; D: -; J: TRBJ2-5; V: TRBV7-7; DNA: TGTGCTAGCAGCTTAGGGGGTCGGGCAGAGACCCAGTACTTC; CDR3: CASSLGGRAETQYF
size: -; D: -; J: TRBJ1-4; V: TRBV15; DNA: TGTGCCACCAGCAGACTGGCCCTGCGGGAGGTGGAAAAACTGTTTTTT; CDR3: CATSRLALREVEKLFF
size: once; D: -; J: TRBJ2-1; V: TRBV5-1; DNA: TGCGCCAGCAGCTTGGGTCTGTCGCCGGCCCCATACAATGAGCAGTTCTTC; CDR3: CASSLGLSPAPYNEQFF
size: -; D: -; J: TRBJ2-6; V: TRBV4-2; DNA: TGTGCCAGCAGCCAAGAGTACCACTCTGGGGCCAACGTCCTGACTTTC; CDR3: CASSQEYHSGANVLTF
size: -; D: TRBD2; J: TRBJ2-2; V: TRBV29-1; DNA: TGCAGCGCCCAGAGAGGCGGGGGGGCGGGCACCGGGGAGCTGTTTTTT; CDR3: CSAQRGGGAGTGELFF
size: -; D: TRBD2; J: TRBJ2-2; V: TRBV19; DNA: TGTGCCAGTAGTCCACTGGGGGGGTCCAGTGCGACCGGGGAGCTGTTTTTT; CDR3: CASSPLGGSSATGELFF
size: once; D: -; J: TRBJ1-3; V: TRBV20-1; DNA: TGCAGTGCTAGAGCCCTCGACACCATATATTTT; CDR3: CSARALDTIYF
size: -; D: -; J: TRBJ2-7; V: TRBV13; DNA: TGTGCCAGCAGCTTAGTTGGCCCAGCCTACGAGCAGTACTTC; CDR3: CASSLVGPAYEQYF
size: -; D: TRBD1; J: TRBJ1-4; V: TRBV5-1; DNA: TGCGCCAGCAGCACTCGGGACAGTCGTCTGGGAACTAATGAAAAACTGTTTTTT; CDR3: CASSTRDSRLGTNEKLFF